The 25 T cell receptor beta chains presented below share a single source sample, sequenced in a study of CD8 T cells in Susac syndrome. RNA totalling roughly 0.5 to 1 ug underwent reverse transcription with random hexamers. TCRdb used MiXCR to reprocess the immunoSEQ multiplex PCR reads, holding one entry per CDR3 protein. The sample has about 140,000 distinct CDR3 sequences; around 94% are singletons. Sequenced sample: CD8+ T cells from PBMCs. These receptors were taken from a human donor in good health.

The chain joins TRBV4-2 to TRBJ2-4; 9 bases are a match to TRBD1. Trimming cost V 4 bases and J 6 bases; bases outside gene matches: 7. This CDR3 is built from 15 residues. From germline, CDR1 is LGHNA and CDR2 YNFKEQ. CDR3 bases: TGTGCCAGCAGCCGGGGGACAGGGAAAATAAACATTCAGTACTTC. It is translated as CASSRGTGKINIQYF.

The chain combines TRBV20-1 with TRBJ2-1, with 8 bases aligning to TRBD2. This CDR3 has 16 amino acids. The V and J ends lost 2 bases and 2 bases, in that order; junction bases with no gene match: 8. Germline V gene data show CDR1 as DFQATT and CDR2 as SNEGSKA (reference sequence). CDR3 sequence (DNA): TGCAGTGCTAGATTAGCGGGATTAGAGACCTACAATGAGCAGTTCTTC. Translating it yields CSARLAGLETYNEQFF.

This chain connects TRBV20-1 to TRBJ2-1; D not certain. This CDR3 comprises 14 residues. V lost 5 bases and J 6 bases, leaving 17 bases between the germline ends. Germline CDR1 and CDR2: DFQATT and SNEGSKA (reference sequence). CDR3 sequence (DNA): TGCAGTGCTGCAGACCCACGCTTGGGCAATGAGCAGTTCTTC. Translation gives CSAADPRLGNEQFF.

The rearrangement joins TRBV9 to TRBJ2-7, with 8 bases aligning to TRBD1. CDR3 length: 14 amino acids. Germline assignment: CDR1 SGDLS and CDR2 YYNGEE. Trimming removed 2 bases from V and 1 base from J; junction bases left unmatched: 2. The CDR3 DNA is TGTGCCAGCAGCGTGGGACAGGCTTCCTACGAGCAGTACTTC. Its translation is CASSVGQASYEQYF.

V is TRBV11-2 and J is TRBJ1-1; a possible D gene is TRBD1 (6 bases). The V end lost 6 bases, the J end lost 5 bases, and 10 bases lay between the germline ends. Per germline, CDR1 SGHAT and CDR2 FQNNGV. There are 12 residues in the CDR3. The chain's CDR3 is CASSIQGTEAFF. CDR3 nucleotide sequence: TGTGCCAGCAGTATCCAGGGGACTGAAGCTTTCTTT.

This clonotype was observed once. The CDR3 nucleotides are TGTGCCAGCAGCCCCCCAGGAGTAGAGACCCAGTACTTC. Protein: CASSPPGVETQYF. The chain carries TRBV7-9 and TRBJ2-5; D not resolved. V lost 5 bases and J 4 bases, leaving 11 bases between the germline ends. Germline V CDR1 and CDR2: SEHNR, FQNEAQ (reference sequence). The CDR3 spans 13 residues.

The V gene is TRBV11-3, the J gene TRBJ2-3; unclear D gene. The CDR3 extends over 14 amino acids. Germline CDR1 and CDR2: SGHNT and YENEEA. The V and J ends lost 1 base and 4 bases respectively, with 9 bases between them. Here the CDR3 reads CASSLVPGADTQYF. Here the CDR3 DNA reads TGTGCCAGCAGCTTAGTCCCAGGCGCAGATACGCAGTATTTT.

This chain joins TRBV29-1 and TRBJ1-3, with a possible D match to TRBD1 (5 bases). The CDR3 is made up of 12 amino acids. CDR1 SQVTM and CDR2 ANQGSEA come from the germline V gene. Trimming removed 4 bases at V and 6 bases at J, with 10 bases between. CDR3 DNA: TGCAGCGTTGTGGGGCCGAAAAACACCATATATTTT. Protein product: CSVVGPKNTIYF.

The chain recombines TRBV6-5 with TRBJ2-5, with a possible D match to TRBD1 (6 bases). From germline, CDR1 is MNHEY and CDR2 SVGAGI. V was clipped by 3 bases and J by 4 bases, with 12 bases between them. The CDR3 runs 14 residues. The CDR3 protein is CASSYTDRAETQYF. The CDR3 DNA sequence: TGTGCCAGCAGTTATACGGACAGAGCAGAGACCCAGTACTTC.

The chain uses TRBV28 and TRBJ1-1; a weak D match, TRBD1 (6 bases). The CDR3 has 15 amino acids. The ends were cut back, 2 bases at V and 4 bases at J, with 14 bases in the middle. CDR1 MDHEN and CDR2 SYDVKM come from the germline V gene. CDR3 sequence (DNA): TGTGCCAGCAGTTTAGAAGGGGGGTTTGGCACTGAAGCTTTCTTT. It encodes CASSLEGGFGTEAFF. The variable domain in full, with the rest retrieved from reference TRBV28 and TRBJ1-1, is DVKVTQSSRYLVKRTGEKVFLECVQDMDHENMFWYRQDPGLGLRLIYFSYDVKMKEKGDIPEGYSVSREKKERFSLILESASTNQTSMYLCASSLEGGFGTEAFFGQGTRLTVV.

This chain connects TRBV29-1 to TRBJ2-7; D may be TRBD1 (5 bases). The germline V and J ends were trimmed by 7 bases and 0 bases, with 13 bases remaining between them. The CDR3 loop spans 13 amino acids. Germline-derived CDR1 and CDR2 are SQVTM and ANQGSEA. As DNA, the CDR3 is TGCAGCGCGACAGAGAGAAGCTCCTACGAGCAGTACTTC. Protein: CSATERSSYEQYF.

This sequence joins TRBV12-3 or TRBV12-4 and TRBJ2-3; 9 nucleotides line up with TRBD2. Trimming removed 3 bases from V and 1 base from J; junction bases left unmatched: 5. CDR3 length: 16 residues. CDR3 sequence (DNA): TGTGCCAGCAGTTTGGCTAGCGGGATTGGCACAGATACGCAGTATTTT. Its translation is CASSLASGIGTDTQYF.

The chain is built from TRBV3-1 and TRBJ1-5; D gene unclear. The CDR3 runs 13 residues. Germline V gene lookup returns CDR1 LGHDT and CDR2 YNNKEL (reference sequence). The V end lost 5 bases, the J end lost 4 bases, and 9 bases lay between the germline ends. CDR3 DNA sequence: TGTGCCAGCAGCACCGCAAGGAATCAGCCCCAGCATTTT. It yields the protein CASSTARNQPQHF. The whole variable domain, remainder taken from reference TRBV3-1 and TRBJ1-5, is DTAVSQTPKYLVTQMGNDKSIKCEQNLGHDTMYWYKQDSKKFLKIMFSYNNKELIINETVPNRFSPKSPDKAHLNLHINSLELGDSAVYFCASSTARNQPQHFGDGTRLSIL.

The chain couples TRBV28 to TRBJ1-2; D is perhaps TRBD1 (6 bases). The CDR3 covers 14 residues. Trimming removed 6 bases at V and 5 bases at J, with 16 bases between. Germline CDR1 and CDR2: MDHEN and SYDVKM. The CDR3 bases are TGTGCCAGCAGCCCGCCGGGGGCGAGTTATGGCTACACCTTC. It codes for CASSPPGASYGYTF.

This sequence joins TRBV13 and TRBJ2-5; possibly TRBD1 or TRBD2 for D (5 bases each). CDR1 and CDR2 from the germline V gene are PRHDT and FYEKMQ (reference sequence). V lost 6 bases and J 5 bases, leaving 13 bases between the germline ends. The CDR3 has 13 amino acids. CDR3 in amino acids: CASRQGPGETQYF. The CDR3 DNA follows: TGTGCCAGCAGGCAGGGTCCGGGGGAGACCCAGTACTTC. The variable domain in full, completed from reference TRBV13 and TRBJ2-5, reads AAGVIQSPRHLIKEKRETATLKCYPIPRHDTVYWYQQGPGQDPQFLISFYEKMQSDKGSIPDRFSAQQFSDYHSELNMSSLELGDSALYFCASRQGPGETQYFGPGTRLLVL.

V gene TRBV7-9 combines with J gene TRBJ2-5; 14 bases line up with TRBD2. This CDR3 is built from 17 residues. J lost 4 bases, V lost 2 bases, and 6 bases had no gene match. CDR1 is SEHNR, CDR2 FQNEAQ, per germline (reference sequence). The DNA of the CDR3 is TGTGCCAGCAGCTTAAATTTAGGACTAGCGGGAGGAGAGACCCAGTACTTC. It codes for CASSLNLGLAGGETQYF.

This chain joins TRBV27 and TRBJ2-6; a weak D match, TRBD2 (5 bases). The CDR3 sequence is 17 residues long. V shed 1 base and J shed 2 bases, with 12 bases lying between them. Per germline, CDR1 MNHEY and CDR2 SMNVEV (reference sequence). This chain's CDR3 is CASSLWAGPAGANVLTF. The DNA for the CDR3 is TGTGCCAGCAGTTTATGGGCGGGTCCCGCTGGGGCCAACGTCCTGACTTTC.

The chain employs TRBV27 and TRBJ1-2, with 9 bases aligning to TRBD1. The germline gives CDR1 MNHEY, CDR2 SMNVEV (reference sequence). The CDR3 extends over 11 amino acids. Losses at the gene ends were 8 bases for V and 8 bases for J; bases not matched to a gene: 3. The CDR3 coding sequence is TGTGCCAGCTGGACAGGGGTAGGCTACACCTTC. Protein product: CASWTGVGYTF.

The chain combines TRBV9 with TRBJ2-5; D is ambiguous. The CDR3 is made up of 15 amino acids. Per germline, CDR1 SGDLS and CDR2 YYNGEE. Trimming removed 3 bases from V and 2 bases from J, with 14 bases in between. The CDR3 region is CASSGPGDAQETQYF. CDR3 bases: TGTGCCAGCAGCGGCCCCGGAGACGCACAAGAGACCCAGTACTTC.

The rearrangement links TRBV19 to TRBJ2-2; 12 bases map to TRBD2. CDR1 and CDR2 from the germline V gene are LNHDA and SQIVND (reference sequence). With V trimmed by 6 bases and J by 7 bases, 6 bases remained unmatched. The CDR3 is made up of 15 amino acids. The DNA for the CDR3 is TGTGCCAGTAGGGACAGGACTAGCGGGAACGGGGAGCTGTTTTTT. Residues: CASRDRTSGNGELFF.

The CDR3 spells CASSFGGQTEAFF. In DNA form, the CDR3 reads TGTGCCAGCAGTTTCGGGGGGCAAACTGAAGCTTTCTTT. The chain has TRBV12-3 or TRBV12-4 and TRBJ1-1, with TRBD1 as a possible D gene (6 bases). This CDR3 spans 13 amino acids. V was pared by 3 bases and J by 5 bases, with 10 bases between.

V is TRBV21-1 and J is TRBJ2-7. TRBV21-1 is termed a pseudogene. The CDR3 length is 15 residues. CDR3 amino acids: CASSKEKGSSYEQYF. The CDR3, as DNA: TGTGCCAGCAGCAAAGAGAAAGGGAGCTCCTACGAGCAGTACTTC.

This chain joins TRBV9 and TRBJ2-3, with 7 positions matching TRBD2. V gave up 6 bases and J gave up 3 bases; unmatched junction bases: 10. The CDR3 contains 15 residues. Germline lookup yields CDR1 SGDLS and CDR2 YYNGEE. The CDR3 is CASTLGLVRTDTQYF. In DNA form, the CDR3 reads TGTGCCAGCACTCTAGGACTAGTGAGAACAGATACGCAGTATTTT.

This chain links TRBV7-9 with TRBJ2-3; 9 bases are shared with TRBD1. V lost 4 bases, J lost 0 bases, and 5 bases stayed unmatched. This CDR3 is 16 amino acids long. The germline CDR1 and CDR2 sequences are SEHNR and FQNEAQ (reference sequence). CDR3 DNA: TGTGCCAGCAGCTCCCCGACAGGGGGTAGCACAGATACGCAGTATTTT. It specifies CASSSPTGGSTDTQYF. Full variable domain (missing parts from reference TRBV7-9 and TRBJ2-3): DTGVSQNPRHKITKRGQNVTFRCDPISEHNRLYWYRQTLGQGPEFLTYFQNEAQLEKSRLLSDRFSAERPKGSFSTLEIQRTEQGDSAMYLCASSSPTGGSTDTQYFGPGTRLTVL.

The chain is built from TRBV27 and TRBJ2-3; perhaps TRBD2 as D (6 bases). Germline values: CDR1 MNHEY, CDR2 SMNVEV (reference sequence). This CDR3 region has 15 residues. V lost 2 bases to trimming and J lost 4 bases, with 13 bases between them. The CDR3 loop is CASSLAAGRADTQYF. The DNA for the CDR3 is TGTGCCAGCAGTTTAGCGGCGGGAAGGGCAGATACGCAGTATTTT.